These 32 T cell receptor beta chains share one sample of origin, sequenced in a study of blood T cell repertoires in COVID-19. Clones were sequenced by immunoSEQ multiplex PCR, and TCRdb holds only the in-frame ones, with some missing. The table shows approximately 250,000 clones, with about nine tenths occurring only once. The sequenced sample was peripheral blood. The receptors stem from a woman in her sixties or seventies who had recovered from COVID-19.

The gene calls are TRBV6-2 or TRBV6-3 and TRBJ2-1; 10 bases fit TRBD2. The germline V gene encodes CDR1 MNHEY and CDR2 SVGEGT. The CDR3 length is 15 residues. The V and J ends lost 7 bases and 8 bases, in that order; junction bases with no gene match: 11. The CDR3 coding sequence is TGTGCCAGCAACCCTAGCGGGGGCCAGGCCGATGAGCAGTTCTTC. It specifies CASNPSGGQADEQFF.

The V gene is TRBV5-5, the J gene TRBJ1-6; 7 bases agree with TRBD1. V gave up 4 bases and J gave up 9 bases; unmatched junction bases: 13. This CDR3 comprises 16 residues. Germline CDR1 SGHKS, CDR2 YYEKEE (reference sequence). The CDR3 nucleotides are TGTGCCAGCAGCCCGGGCACCCAGGGGGTGTTTTCACCCCTCCACTTT. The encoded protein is CASSPGTQGVFSPLHF.

In DNA form, the CDR3 reads TGTGCCAGTAGTATTCCGGGGAACACCGGGGAGCTGTTTTTT. Translating it yields CASSIPGNTGELFF. The chain carries TRBV19 and TRBJ2-2, with D hard to call. Germline values: CDR1 LNHDA, CDR2 SQIVND (reference sequence). The ends were cut back, 3 bases at V and 1 base at J, with 6 bases in the middle. The CDR3 extends over 14 amino acids. Full variable domain (remainder filled in from reference TRBV19 and TRBJ2-2): DGGITQSPKYLFRKEGQNVTLSCEQNLNHDAMYWYRQDPGQGLRLIYYSQIVNDFQKGDIAEGYSVSREKKESFPLTVTSAQKNPTAFYLCASSIPGNTGELFFGEGSRLTVL.

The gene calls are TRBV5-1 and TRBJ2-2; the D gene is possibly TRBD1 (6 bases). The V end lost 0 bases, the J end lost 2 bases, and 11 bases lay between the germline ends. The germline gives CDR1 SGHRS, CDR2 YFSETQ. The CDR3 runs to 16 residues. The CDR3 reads CASSLAQGPNTGELFF. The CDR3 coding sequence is TGCGCCAGCAGCTTGGCGCAGGGGCCTAACACCGGGGAGCTGTTTTTT.

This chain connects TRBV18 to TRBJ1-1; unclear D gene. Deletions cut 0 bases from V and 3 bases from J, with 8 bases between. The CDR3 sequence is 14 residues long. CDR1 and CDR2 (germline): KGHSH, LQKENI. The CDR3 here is CASSPPSVYTEAFF. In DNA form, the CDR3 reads TGTGCCAGCTCACCACCCTCGGTTTACACTGAAGCTTTCTTT. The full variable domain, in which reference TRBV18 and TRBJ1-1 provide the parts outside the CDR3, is NAGVMQNPRHLVRRRGQEARLRCSPMKGHSHVYWYRQLPEEGLKFMVYLQKENIIDESGMPKERFSAEFPKEGPSILRIQQVVRGDSAAYFCASSPPSVYTEAFFGQGTRLTVV.

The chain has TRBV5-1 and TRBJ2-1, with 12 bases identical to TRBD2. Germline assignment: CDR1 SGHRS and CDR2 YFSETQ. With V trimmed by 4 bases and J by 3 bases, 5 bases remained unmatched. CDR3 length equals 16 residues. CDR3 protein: CASSPSGLAGYNEQFF. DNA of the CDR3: TGCGCCAGCAGCCCCTCGGGACTAGCGGGCTACAATGAGCAGTTCTTC.

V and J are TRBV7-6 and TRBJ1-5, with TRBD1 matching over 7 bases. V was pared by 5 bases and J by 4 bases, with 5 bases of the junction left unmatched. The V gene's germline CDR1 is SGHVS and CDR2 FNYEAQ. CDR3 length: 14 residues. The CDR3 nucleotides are TGTGCCAGCAGCGCCAACAGGGGAAATCAGCCCCAGCATTTT. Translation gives CASSANRGNQPQHF.

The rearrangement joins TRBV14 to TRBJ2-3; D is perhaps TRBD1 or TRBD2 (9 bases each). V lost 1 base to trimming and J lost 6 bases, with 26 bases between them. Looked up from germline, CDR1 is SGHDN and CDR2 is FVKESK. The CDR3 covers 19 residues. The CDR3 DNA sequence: TGTGCCAGCAGCCAAGGACGGACAGGGGTCCTAGCGGGGTTTGATACGCAGTATTTT. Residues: CASSQGRTGVLAGFDTQYF.

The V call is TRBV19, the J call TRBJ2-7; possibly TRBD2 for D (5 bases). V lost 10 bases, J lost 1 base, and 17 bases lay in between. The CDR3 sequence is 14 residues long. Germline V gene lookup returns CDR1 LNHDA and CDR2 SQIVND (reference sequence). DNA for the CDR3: TGTGCCACCACACCCTGGACTGGATCCTACGAGCAGTACTTC. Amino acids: CATTPWTGSYEQYF.

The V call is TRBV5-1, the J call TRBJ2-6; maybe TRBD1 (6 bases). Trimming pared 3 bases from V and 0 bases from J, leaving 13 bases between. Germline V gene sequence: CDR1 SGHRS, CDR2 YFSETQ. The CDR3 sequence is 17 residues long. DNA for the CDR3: TGCGCCAGCAGCTCCGGGACATACTACTCTGGGGCCAACGTCCTGACTTTC. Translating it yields CASSSGTYYSGANVLTF.

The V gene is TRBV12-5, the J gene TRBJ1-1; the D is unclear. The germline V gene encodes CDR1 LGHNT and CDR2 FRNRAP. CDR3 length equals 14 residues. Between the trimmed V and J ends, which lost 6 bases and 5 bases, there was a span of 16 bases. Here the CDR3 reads CASGPEGGGTEAFF. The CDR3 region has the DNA TGTGCTAGTGGCCCAGAGGGCGGTGGAACTGAAGCTTTCTTT.

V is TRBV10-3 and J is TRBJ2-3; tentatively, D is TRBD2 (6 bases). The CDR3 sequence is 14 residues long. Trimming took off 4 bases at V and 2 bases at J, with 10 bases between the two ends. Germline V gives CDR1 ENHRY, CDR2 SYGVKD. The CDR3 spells CAISVGGDTDTQYF. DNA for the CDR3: TGTGCCATCAGTGTTGGAGGGGACACAGATACGCAGTATTTT.

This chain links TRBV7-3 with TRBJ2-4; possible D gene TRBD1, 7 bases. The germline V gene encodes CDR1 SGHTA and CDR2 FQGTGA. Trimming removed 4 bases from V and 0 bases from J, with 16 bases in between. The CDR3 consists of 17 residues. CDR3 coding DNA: TGTGCCAGCAGCTCCTCCAGGGGGGAGCTAGCCAAAAACATTCAGTACTTC. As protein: CASSSSRGELAKNIQYF. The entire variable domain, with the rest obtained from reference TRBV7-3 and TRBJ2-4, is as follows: GAGVSQTPSNKVTEKGKYVELRCDPISGHTALYWYRQSLGQGPEFLIYFQGTGAADDSGLPNDRFFAVRPEGSVSTLKIQRTERGDSAVYLCASSSSRGELAKNIQYFGAGTRLSVL.

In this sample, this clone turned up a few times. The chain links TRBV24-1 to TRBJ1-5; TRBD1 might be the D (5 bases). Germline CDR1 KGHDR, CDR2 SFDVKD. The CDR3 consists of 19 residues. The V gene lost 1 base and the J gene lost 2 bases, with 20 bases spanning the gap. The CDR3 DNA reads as TGTGCCACCAGTGATTTTGGGGGGGTGACGGACCAGGGCAATCAGCCCCAGCATTTT. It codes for CATSDFGGVTDQGNQPQHF.

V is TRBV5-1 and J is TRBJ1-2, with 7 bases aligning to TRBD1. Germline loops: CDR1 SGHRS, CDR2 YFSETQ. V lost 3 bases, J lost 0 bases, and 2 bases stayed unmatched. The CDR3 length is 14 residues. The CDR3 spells CASSSQGANYGYTF. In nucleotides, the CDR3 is TGCGCCAGCAGCTCCCAGGGGGCTAACTATGGCTACACCTTC.

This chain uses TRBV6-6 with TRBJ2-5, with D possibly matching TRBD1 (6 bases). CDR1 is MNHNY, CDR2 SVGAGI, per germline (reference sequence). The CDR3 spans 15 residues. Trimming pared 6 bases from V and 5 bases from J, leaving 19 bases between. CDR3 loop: CASSLSRGQWETQYF. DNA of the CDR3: TGTGCCAGCAGCCTAAGCAGGGGCCAGTGGGAGACCCAGTACTTC.

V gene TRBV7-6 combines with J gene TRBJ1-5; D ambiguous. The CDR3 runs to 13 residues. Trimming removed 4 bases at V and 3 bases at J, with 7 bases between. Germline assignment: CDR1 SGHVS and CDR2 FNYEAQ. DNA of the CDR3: TGTGCCAGCAGCTCCGACTACAATCAGCCCCAGCATTTT. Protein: CASSSDYNQPQHF.

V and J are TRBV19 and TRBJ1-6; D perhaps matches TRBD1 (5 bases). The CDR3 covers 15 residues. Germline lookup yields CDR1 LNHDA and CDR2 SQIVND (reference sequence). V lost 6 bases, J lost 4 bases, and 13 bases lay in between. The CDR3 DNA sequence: TGTGCCAGTAGGTCCGGCGGGGGGTATAATTCACCCCTCCACTTT. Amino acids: CASRSGGGYNSPLHF.

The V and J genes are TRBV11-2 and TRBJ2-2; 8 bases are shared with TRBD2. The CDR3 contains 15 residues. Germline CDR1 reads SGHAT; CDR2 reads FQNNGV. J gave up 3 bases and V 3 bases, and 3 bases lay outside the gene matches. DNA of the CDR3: TGTGCCAGCAGCTTTAGCGGGGTCGACACCGGGGAGCTGTTTTTT. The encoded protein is CASSFSGVDTGELFF.

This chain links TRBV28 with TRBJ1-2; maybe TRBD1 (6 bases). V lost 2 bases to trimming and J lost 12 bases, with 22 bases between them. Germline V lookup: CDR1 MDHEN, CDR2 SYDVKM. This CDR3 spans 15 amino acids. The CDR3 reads CASSLNNGRQAPNTF. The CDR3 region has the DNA TGTGCCAGCAGTTTAAATAATGGGCGACAGGCCCCTAACACCTTC.

The chain's CDR3 is CASSPWTSGTDTQYF. Written as DNA, the CDR3 is TGTGCCAGCAGCCCCTGGACTAGCGGCACAGATACGCAGTATTTT. J is TRBJ2-3 and V is TRBV11-2; 9 nucleotides line up with TRBD2. V shed 5 bases and J 1 base; nucleotides not matched to a gene: 4. Germline V CDR1 and CDR2: SGHAT, FQNNGV. CDR3 size: 15 residues.

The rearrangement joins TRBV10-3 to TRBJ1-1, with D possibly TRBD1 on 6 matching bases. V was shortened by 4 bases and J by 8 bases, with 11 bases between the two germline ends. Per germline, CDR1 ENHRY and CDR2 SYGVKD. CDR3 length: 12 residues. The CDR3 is CAISVEGQEAFF. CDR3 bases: TGTGCCATCAGTGTAGAAGGACAGGAAGCTTTCTTT.

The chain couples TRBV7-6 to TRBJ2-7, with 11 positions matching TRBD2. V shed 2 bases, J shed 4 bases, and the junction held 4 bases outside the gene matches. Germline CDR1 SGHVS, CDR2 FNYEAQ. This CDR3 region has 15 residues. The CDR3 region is CASSLTSGGPYEQYF. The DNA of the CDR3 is TGTGCCAGCAGCTTAACTAGCGGGGGCCCTTACGAGCAGTACTTC.

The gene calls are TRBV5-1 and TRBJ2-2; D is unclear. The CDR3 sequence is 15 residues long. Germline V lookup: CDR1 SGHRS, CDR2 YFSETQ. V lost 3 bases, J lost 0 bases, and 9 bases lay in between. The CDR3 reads CASSSVGSNTGELFF. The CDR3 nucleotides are TGCGCCAGCAGCTCCGTCGGTTCGAACACCGGGGAGCTGTTTTTT. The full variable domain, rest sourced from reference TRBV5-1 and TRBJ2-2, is KAGVTQTPRYLIKTRGQQVTLSCSPISGHRSVSWYQQTPGQGLQFLFEYFSETQRNKGNFPGRFSGRQFSNSRSEMNVSTLELGDSALYLCASSSVGSNTGELFFGEGSRLTVL.

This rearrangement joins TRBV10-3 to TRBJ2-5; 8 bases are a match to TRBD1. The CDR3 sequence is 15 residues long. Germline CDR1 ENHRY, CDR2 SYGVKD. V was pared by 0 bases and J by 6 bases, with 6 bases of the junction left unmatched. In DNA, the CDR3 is TGTGCCATCAGTGAGTCGCAGGGGGCGGCGAAGACCCAGTACTTC. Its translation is CAISESQGAAKTQYF.

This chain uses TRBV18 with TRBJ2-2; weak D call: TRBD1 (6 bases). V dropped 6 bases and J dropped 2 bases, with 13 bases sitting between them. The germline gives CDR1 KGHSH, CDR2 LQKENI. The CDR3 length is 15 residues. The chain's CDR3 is CASSQVDRNTGELFF. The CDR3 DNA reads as TGTGCCAGCTCCCAAGTGGACAGAAACACCGGGGAGCTGTTTTTT.

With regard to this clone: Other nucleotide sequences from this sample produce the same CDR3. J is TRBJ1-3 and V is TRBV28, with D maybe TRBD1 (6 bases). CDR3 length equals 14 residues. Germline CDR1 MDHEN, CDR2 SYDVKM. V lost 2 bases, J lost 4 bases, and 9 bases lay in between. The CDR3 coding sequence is TGTGCCAGCAGTTTAGCAGGGGCCGGAAACACCATATATTTT. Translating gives CASSLAGAGNTIYF.

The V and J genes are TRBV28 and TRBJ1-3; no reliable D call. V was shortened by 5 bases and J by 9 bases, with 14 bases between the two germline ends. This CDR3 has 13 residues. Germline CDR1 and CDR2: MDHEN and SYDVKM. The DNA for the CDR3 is TGTGCCAGCAGTCTTCAAGGAGATGGCACCATATATTTT. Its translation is CASSLQGDGTIYF.

CDR3 DNA: TGTGCCAGCAGCTTCGGTGCGGGATTGAACACTGAAGCTTTCTTT. Translated, it gives CASSFGAGLNTEAFF. The chain links TRBV7-8 to TRBJ1-1; D unclear. V shed 3 bases and J shed 0 bases, with 11 bases lying between them. Germline-derived CDR1 and CDR2 are SGHVS and FQNEAQ. The CDR3 sequence is 15 residues long.

The CDR3 loop is CASSADIGNTIYF. As DNA, the CDR3 is TGCGCCAGCAGCGCGGATATTGGAAACACCATATATTTT. This chain links TRBV5-1 with TRBJ1-3; no firm D call. With 4 bases removed from V and 3 bases from J, the gap between germline ends came to 8 bases. Germline V gives CDR1 SGHRS, CDR2 YFSETQ. This CDR3 region has 13 residues.

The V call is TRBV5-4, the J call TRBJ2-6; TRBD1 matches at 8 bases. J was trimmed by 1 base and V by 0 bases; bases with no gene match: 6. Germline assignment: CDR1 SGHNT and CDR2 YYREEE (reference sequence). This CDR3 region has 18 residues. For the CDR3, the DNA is TGTGCCAGCAGCTTGGCGGCAGGGGGCGCTTCTGGGGCCAACGTCCTGACTTTC. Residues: CASSLAAGGASGANVLTF.

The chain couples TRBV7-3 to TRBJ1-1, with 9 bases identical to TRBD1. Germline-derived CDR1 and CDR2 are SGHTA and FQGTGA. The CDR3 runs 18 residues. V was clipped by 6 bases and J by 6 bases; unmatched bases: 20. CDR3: CASSFKRTGEEGLAEAFF. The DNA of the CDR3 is TGTGCCAGCAGTTTTAAGAGGACAGGGGAAGAAGGATTAGCTGAAGCTTTCTTT.